Listed below are T cell receptor beta chains from one sample, sequenced in a study of blood T cells in healthy people across ages. TCRdb passed the 5' RACE reads through MiXCR, listing each CDR3 protein once. Counted here are 790,000 or so distinct CDR3 sequences, about 46% occurring once; the ten biggest clones make up around a sixth. Sequencing used blood. Receptor source: a man aged 80 or over in good health. CDR3s include the opening cysteine and the closing phenylalanine or tryptophan. The order of the fields is clone size, V gene, J gene, D gene, CDR3 length, CDR3 protein, CDR3 DNA. D genes are given only for firm matches. Clone size appears in some rows only: once, few, many, or a class for an expanded clone.

size: few; V: TRBV9; J: TRBJ2-5; D: TRBD1; length: 15; CDR3: CASSAVGGQGKTQYF; DNA: TGTGCCAGCAGCGCAGTAGGGGGACAGGGAAAGACCCAGTACTTC
size: -; V: TRBV12-3/TRBV12-4; J: TRBJ1-1; D: TRBD1; length: 14; CDR3: CASTRDRTDTEAFF; DNA: TGTGCCAGCACCCGGGACAGAACAGACACTGAAGCTTTCTTT
size: few; V: TRBV7-3; J: TRBJ2-5; D: -; length: 15; CDR3: CASSMLAGQGETQYF; DNA: TGTGCCAGCAGCATGTTAGCGGGACAGGGAGAGACCCAGTACTTC
size: -; V: TRBV20-1; J: TRBJ2-1; D: TRBD1; length: 13; CDR3: CSGRRTGVETQFF; DNA: TGCAGTGGAAGAAGAACAGGGGTAGAGACCCAGTTCTTC
size: -; V: TRBV29-1; J: TRBJ1-1; D: -; length: 15; CDR3: CSAGFLRAPNTEAFF; DNA: TGCAGCGCTGGATTCCTCAGGGCCCCGAACACTGAAGCTTTCTTT
size: few; V: TRBV19; J: TRBJ2-1; D: -; length: 13; CDR3: CATQRGDYNEQFF; DNA: TGTGCCACCCAGAGGGGGGACTACAATGAGCAGTTCTTC
size: -; V: TRBV20-1; J: TRBJ2-3; D: TRBD2; length: 16; CDR3: CSAHLLAGGLTDTQYF; DNA: TGCAGTGCCCACCTTCTAGCGGGAGGACTCACAGATACGCAGTATTTT
size: once; V: TRBV5-1; J: TRBJ1-1; D: -; length: 16; CDR3: CASSIQGTVYDTEAFF; DNA: TGCGCCAGCAGCATCCAGGGTACGGTGTATGACACTGAAGCTTTCTTT
size: -; V: TRBV6-1; J: TRBJ1-1; D: TRBD1; length: 13; CDR3: CASGDRVRTEAFF; DNA: TGTGCCAGCGGGGACAGGGTTCGGACTGAAGCTTTCTTT
size: -; V: TRBV7-2; J: TRBJ2-3; D: TRBD2; length: 16; CDR3: CASSLRTSGGPDTQYF; DNA: TGTGCCAGCAGCTTACGGACTAGCGGGGGCCCAGATACGCAGTATTTT
size: -; V: TRBV12-3/TRBV12-4; J: TRBJ1-1; D: -; length: 14; CDR3: CASSLRQTNTEAFF; DNA: TGTGCCAGCAGTTTAAGACAGACCAACACTGAAGCTTTCTTT
size: few; V: TRBV6-5; J: TRBJ2-4; D: TRBD1; length: 13; CDR3: CASSSGGENIQYF; DNA: TGTGCCAGCAGTTCAGGGGGAGAAAACATTCAGTACTTC
size: few; V: TRBV29-1; J: TRBJ2-4; D: -; length: 12; CDR3: CSVEREFDIQYF; DNA: TGCAGCGTTGAACGGGAGTTTGACATTCAGTACTTC
size: -; V: TRBV5-1; J: TRBJ1-3; D: -; length: 14; CDR3: CASSGGTASETIYF; DNA: TGCGCCAGCAGCGGAGGGACCGCCAGCGAGACCATATATTTT
size: -; V: TRBV20-1; J: TRBJ2-7; D: TRBD1; length: 16; CDR3: CSASPGTGFGVHEQYF; DNA: TGCAGTGCCAGTCCCGGGACAGGGTTCGGGGTCCACGAGCAGTACTTC
size: few; V: TRBV6-2/TRBV6-3; J: TRBJ2-1; D: -; length: 13; CDR3: CAGDRDGYNEQFF; DNA: TGTGCCGGAGACCGCGACGGATACAATGAGCAGTTCTTC
size: few; V: TRBV7-9; J: TRBJ2-1; D: TRBD2; length: 15; CDR3: CASSQRPASGHEQFF; DNA: TGTGCCAGCAGCCAGCGGCCGGCTAGCGGGCATGAGCAGTTCTTC
size: -; V: TRBV4-3; J: TRBJ2-7; D: TRBD2; length: 14; CDR3: CASSPWTSHPEQYF; DNA: TGCGCCAGCAGCCCCTGGACTAGCCACCCCGAGCAGTACTTC
size: many; V: TRBV29-1; J: TRBJ2-5; D: -; length: 14; CDR3: CSALPGTFDGEQYF; DNA: TGCAGCGCCCTACCTGGGACATTTGACGGGGAGCAGTACTTC
size: -; V: TRBV7-2; J: TRBJ1-2; D: TRBD1; length: 15; CDR3: CASSWDRGPVEGYTF; DNA: TGTGCCAGCAGCTGGGACAGGGGACCGGTTGAGGGCTACACCTTC
size: -; V: TRBV25-1; J: TRBJ2-5; D: -; length: 14; CDR3: CASSEDLASETQYF; DNA: TGTGCCAGCAGTGAAGACCTAGCATCCGAGACCCAGTACTTC
size: many; V: TRBV12-3/TRBV12-4; J: TRBJ1-5; D: -; length: 13; CDR3: CASSLDRVMPQHF; DNA: TGTGCCAGCAGTTTGGACAGAGTGATGCCCCAGCATTTT
size: -; V: TRBV15; J: TRBJ2-5; D: -; length: 15; CDR3: CATSRAQQGRETQYF; DNA: TGTGCCACCAGCAGAGCCCAACAGGGTCGAGAGACCCAGTACTTC
size: few; V: TRBV30; J: TRBJ2-5; D: -; length: 13; CDR3: CAWSLNPQETQYF; DNA: TGTGCCTGGAGTTTGAACCCTCAAGAGACCCAGTACTTC
size: many; V: TRBV27; J: TRBJ2-3; D: -; length: 12; CDR3: CASSVYRGTQYF; DNA: TGTGCCAGCAGTGTATATAGGGGTACGCAGTATTTT
size: many; V: TRBV7-2; J: TRBJ2-1; D: -; length: 13; CDR3: CASSFSGIAEQFF; DNA: TGTGCCAGCAGCTTTAGTGGTATCGCTGAGCAGTTCTTC
size: -; V: TRBV7-3; J: TRBJ1-2; D: TRBD1; length: 13; CDR3: CTSSYTGVTGYTF; DNA: TGTACCAGCAGCTACACAGGGGTTACTGGCTACACCTTC
size: -; V: TRBV7-3; J: TRBJ2-5; D: -; length: 16; CDR3: CASSLYGGSGEETQYF; DNA: TGTGCCAGCAGCTTATATGGGGGTAGCGGTGAAGAGACCCAGTACTTC
size: -; V: TRBV20-1; J: TRBJ1-1; D: -; length: 14; CDR3: CSATSAVGNTEAFF; DNA: TGCAGTGCTACCTCCGCAGTGGGGAACACTGAAGCTTTCTTT
size: -; V: TRBV28; J: TRBJ2-1; D: TRBD1; length: 13; CDR3: CASSLTGWLEQFF; DNA: TGTGCCAGCAGTTTGACAGGGTGGTTGGAGCAGTTCTTC
size: -; V: TRBV5-1; J: TRBJ1-6; D: TRBD1; length: 14; CDR3: CASSQRTGESPLHF; DNA: TGCGCCAGCAGCCAGAGGACAGGTGAATCACCCCTCCACTTT
size: many; V: TRBV12-3/TRBV12-4; J: TRBJ2-7; D: TRBD2; length: 15; CDR3: CASSSRTSGDYEQYF; DNA: TGTGCCAGCAGTTCCAGGACTAGCGGGGACTACGAGCAGTACTTC